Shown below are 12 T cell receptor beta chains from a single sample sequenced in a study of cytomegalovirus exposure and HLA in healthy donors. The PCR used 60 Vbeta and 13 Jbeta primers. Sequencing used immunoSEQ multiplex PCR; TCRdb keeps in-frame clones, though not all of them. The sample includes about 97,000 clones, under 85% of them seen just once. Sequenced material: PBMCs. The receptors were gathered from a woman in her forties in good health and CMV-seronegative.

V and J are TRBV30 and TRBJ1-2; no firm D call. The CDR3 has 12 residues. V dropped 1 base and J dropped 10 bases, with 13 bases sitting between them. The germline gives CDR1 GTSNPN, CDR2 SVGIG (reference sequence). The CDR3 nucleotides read TGTGCCTGGAGTGATCTGGGCGGGATCTACACCTTC. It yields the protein CAWSDLGGIYTF.

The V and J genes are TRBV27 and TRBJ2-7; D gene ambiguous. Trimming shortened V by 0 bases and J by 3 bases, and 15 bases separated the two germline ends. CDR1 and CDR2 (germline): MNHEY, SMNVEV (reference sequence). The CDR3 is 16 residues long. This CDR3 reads CASSLSIQFPVYEQYF. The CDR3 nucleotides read TGTGCCAGCAGTTTATCGATCCAGTTTCCAGTCTACGAGCAGTACTTC.

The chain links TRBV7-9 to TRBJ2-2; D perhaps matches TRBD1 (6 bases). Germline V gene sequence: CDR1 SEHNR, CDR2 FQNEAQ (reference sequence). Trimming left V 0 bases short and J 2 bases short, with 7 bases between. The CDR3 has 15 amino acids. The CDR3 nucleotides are TGTGCCAGCAGCTTAGCCAGGGGAAACACCGGGGAGCTGTTTTTT. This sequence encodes CASSLARGNTGELFF. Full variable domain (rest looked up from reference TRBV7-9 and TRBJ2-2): DTGVSQNPRHKITKRGQNVTFRCDPISEHNRLYWYRQTLGQGPEFLTYFQNEAQLEKSRLLSDRFSAERPKGSFSTLEIQRTEQGDSAMYLCASSLARGNTGELFFGEGSRLTVL.

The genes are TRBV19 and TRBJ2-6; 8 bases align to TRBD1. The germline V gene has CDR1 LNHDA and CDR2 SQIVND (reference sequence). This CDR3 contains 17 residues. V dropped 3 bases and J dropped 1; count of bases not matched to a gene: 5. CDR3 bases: TGTGCCAGTAGTATTCGTAGGACAGGGTCTGGGGCCAACGTCCTGACTTTC. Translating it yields CASSIRRTGSGANVLTF.

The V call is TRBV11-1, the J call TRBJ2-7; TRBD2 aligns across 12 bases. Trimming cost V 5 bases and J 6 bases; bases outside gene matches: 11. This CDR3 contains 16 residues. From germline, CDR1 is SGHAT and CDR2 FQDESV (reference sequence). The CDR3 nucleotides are TGTGCCAGCAGCCTGGCCTGGACTAGCGGGATTAGCGAGCAGTACTTC. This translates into CASSLAWTSGISEQYF.

The CDR3 coding sequence is TGTGCCAGCAGTTTAACAGGATCGAACACTGAAGCTTTCTTT. Its translation: CASSLTGSNTEAFF. This chain links TRBV27 with TRBJ1-1; possible D gene TRBD1, 5 bases. With 2 bases removed from V and 1 base from J, the gap between germline ends came to 8 bases. Per the germline V gene, CDR1 is MNHEY and CDR2 is SMNVEV (reference sequence). This CDR3 region has 14 residues.

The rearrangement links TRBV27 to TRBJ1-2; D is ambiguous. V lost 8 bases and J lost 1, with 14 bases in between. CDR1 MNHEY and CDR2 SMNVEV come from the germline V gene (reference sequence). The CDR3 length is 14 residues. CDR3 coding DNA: TGTGCCAGCTCTCCCCGTGGCCTTAACTATGGCTACACCTTC. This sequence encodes CASSPRGLNYGYTF.

The CDR3, as DNA: TGCGCCAGCAGCACAATACAGGGGGCCGGTGCAGAGACCCAGTACTTC. Its translation is CASSTIQGAGAETQYF. The V gene is TRBV5-1, the J gene TRBJ2-5; 9 bases are shared with TRBD1. The length of the CDR3 is 16 residues. Trimming cost V 4 bases and J 4 bases; bases outside gene matches: 11. The germline gives CDR1 SGHRS, CDR2 YFSETQ. The full variable domain, rest sourced from reference TRBV5-1 and TRBJ2-5, is KAGVTQTPRYLIKTRGQQVTLSCSPISGHRSVSWYQQTPGQGLQFLFEYFSETQRNKGNFPGRFSGRQFSNSRSEMNVSTLELGDSALYLCASSTIQGAGAETQYFGPGTRLLVL.

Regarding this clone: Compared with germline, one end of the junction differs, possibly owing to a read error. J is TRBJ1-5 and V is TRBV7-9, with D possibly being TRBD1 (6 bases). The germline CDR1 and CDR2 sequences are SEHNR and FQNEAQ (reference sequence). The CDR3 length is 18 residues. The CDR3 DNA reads TGTTCCAGCAGCTTAGGTTCTGGGGCACAGGGCGGCAATCAGCCCCAGCATTTT. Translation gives CSSSLGSGAQGGNQPQHF.

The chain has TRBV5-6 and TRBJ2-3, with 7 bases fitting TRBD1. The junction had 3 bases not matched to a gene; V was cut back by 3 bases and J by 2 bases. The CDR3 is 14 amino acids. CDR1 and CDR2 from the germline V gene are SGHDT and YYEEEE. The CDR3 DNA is TGTGCCAGCAGCTGGACAGGAGCCACAGATACGCAGTATTTT. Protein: CASSWTGATDTQYF.

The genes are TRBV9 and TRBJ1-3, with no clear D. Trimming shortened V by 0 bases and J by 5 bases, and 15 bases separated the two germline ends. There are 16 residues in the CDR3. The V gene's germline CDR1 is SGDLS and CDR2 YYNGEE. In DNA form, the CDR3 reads TGTGCCAGCAGCGTAGATCTTCCCGGGAACCGAAACACCATATATTTT. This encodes CASSVDLPGNRNTIYF.

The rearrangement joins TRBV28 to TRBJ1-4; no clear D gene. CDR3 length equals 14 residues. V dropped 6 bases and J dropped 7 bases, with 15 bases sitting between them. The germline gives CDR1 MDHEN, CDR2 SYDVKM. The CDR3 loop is CASSFRGVGEKLFF. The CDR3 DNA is TGTGCCAGCAGCTTCCGGGGAGTAGGTGAAAAACTGTTTTTT.